This TCR beta chain was identified during a study of T cell changes during pregnancy in multiple sclerosis (dated by TCRdb to the late 2010s). Notes on the research overall: The study examined how the T cell repertoire changed over the course of pregnancy in women with multiple sclerosis.

The library relied on the immunoSEQ multiplex PCR assay. TCRdb took over this immuneACCESS table, retaining in-frame rearrangements with V and J assigned. Such tables are incomplete; in checked studies, under half of the missing clones stem from an unresolved V gene, and the remainder is unexplained. For this sample the table gives approximately 30,000 clones, of which roughly 90% were detected only once. The ten top clones hold approximately 4.1% of the sample. Points on this clone: Its antigen target is currently unknown. The record has no base qualities; no much larger clone is one base away.

Source: CD8+ T cells from peripheral blood mononuclear cells, taken after pregnancy. This TCR was recovered from a female donor with multiple sclerosis, enrolled in a pregnancy study.

The CDR3 region: CASSTSTSSYEQYF. The DNA is as follows: TGTGCCAGCAGTACCTCCACAAGCTCCTACGAGCAGTACTTC. In this chain, TRBV2 is recombined with TRBJ2-7; no D gene call is confident. The V end loses 5 bases and the J end loses 0 bases, and a stretch of 11 bases separates them. CDR1 and CDR2 were assigned from the germline V gene as SNHLY and FYNNEI. The CDR3, from cysteine to phenylalanine, totals 14 residues. Only the CDR3 region is kept as DNA, spanning 42 bases read in frame from base 1.